One sample yielded the 15 T cell receptor beta chains listed below, sequenced in a study of regulatory T cells in long-lasting Graves disease. Specified time point: persistent/refractory GD, antithyroid drugs over 5 years with positive TRAb. The TCR library was made from RNA that had been extracted from PBMCs in TRIzol. Sequencing libraries for TCR beta were prepared with iRepertoire HTBI primers and Arm-PCR of CDR3 regions. TCRdb independently ran MiXCR on the multiplex PCR reads; one entry per CDR3 protein. The sample lists some 420,000 distinct CDR3 sequences, approximately 22% seen once, with approximately 14% in the top ten. The sequences come from peripheral blood mononuclear cells (PBMCs), collected when the disease was refractory, from a patient treated with antithyroid drugs. Receptor source: a female donor with Graves disease.

The genes are TRBV6-1 and TRBJ2-1, with D uncertain. The V gene lost 6 bases and the J gene lost 4 bases, with 10 bases spanning the gap. Germline CDR1 MNHNS, CDR2 SASEGT. The CDR3 sequence is 13 residues long. The CDR3 reads CASRQEPYNEQFF. CDR3 DNA sequence: TGTGCCAGCAGGCAGGAACCTTACAATGAGCAGTTCTTC.

This clonotype was counted once. CDR3 amino acids: CASSSLLAGARETQYF. CDR3 nucleotides: TGTGCCAGCAGCTCATTACTAGCGGGGGCGAGAGAGACCCAGTACTTC. This chain links TRBV11-2 with TRBJ2-5; 11 bases match TRBD2. The CDR3 contains 16 residues. V shed 4 bases and J 4 bases; nucleotides not matched to a gene: 8. Germline-derived CDR1 and CDR2 are SGHAT and FQNNGV.

This clonotype was detected many times. The gene calls are TRBV28 and TRBJ1-2; possibly TRBD1 for D (5 bases). Per the germline V gene, CDR1 is MDHEN and CDR2 is SYDVKM. CDR3 length equals 12 residues. V lost 3 bases to trimming and J lost 8 bases, with 10 bases between them. The CDR3, as DNA: TGTGCCAGCAGTTTCGGGGGGAGCGGCTACACCTTC. It is translated as CASSFGGSGYTF.

The J gene is TRBJ2-2, the V gene TRBV28, with 11 nucleotides matching TRBD2. The ends lost 3 bases at V and 6 bases at J; junction bases unmatched: 3. Germline CDR1 is MDHEN and CDR2 is SYDVKM. The CDR3 extends over 15 amino acids. The CDR3, as DNA: TGTGCCAGCAGTTTCCTACTAGCGGGAGCCGGGGAGCTGTTTTTT. Residues: CASSFLLAGAGELFF.

The chain links TRBV12-3 or TRBV12-4 to TRBJ1-3; a weak D match, TRBD1 (6 bases). The germline V and J ends were trimmed by 6 bases and 1 base, with 13 bases remaining between them. The CDR3 runs to 15 residues. DNA for the CDR3: TGTGCCAGCAGAAACGAACAGGGATCTGGAAACACCATATATTTT. This sequence encodes CASRNEQGSGNTIYF.

This clonotype was counted only a few times. The genes are TRBV11-2 and TRBJ1-5; D unclear. V lost 5 bases and J 3 bases, leaving 11 bases between the germline ends. The CDR3 spans 14 residues. The germline CDR1 and CDR2 sequences are SGHAT and FQNNGV. CDR3 sequence: CASSPLGPNQPQHF. The CDR3 nucleotides are TGTGCCAGCAGCCCACTTGGCCCCAATCAGCCCCAGCATTTT.

This clonotype was observed many times. The chain combines TRBV28 with TRBJ2-7, with 9 bases identical to TRBD1. The CDR3 runs 16 residues. V gave up 3 bases and J gave up 3 bases; unmatched junction bases: 9. Germline CDR1 reads MDHEN; CDR2 reads SYDVKM. CDR3 in amino acids: CASSLPYRGPDYEQYF. Written as DNA, the CDR3 is TGTGCCAGCAGTTTGCCATACAGGGGGCCGGACTACGAGCAGTACTTC.

This clonotype was seen only a few times. The gene calls are TRBV5-1 and TRBJ2-5, with no clear D. The CDR3 is 15 residues long. The V and J ends lost 1 base and 4 bases respectively, with 14 bases between them. Germline V gene data show CDR1 as SGHRS and CDR2 as YFSETQ. CDR3 region: CASSLTRAIGETQYF. DNA for the CDR3: TGCGCCAGCAGCTTGACAAGAGCTATTGGAGAGACCCAGTACTTC. The full variable domain, with the rest looked up from reference TRBV5-1 and TRBJ2-5, is KAGVTQTPRYLIKTRGQQVTLSCSPISGHRSVSWYQQTPGQGLQFLFEYFSETQRNKGNFPGRFSGRQFSNSRSEMNVSTLELGDSALYLCASSLTRAIGETQYFGPGTRLLVL.

The J gene is TRBJ2-2, the V gene TRBV4-3; D uncertain. The CDR3 is made up of 14 amino acids. CDR1 LGHNA and CDR2 YSLEER come from the germline V gene. V lost 0 bases to trimming and J lost 2 bases, with 4 bases between them. In DNA form, the CDR3 reads TGCGCCAGCAGCCAAGATGTAAACACCGGGGAGCTGTTTTTT. This encodes CASSQDVNTGELFF.

This clonotype was recorded at least ten times. This chain connects TRBV28 to TRBJ2-7; D remains unclear. Trimming removed 2 bases from V and 2 bases from J, with 7 bases in between. The length of the CDR3 is 13 residues. The germline V gene encodes CDR1 MDHEN and CDR2 SYDVKM. The DNA for the CDR3 is TGTGCCAGCAGTTTAGTCCAGGCCTACGAGCAGTACTTC. Encoded protein: CASSLVQAYEQYF.

V gene TRBV7-3 combines with J gene TRBJ1-1; 7 bases map to TRBD1. This CDR3 spans 15 amino acids. CDR1 is SGHTA and CDR2 is FQGTGA in the germline V gene. V shed 6 bases, J shed 5 bases, and the junction held 12 bases outside the gene matches. In DNA, the CDR3 is TGTGCCAGCAGAGGGGCAGGGGGTTACGTGACTGAAGCTTTCTTT. This sequence encodes CASRGAGGYVTEAFF.

The chain combines TRBV7-9 with TRBJ1-5; tentative D call: TRBD1 (5 bases). The germline V and J ends were trimmed by 5 bases and 7 bases, with 15 bases remaining between them. Germline lookup yields CDR1 SEHNR and CDR2 FQNEAQ (reference sequence). The CDR3 covers 14 residues. CDR3 nucleotides: TGTGCCAGCAGCCTGGGGGGGGGTCTGCAGCCCCAGCATTTT. Its translation: CASSLGGGLQPQHF. Drawing the rest from reference TRBV7-9 and TRBJ1-5, the complete variable domain is DTGVSQNPRHKITKRGQNVTFRCDPISEHNRLYWYRQTLGQGPEFLTYFQNEAQLEKSRLLSDRFSAERPKGSFSTLEIQRTEQGDSAMYLCASSLGGGLQPQHFGDGTRLSIL.

This clonotype was seen many times. V gene TRBV30 combines with J gene TRBJ1-3; no clear D gene. Germline V CDR1 and CDR2: GTSNPN, SVGIG (reference sequence). The V end was cut by 4 bases, the J end by 0 bases, with 13 bases between. The CDR3 has 15 amino acids. The CDR3 here is CAWKRLAHSGNTIYF. CDR3 nucleotides: TGTGCCTGGAAGCGATTGGCCCACTCTGGAAACACCATATATTTT.

This clonotype appeared a few times. The chain joins TRBV7-2 to TRBJ2-5; TRBD1 might be the D (6 bases). The length of the CDR3 is 14 residues. V shed 10 bases and J shed 3 bases, with 18 bases lying between them. Germline lookup yields CDR1 SGHTA and CDR2 FQGNSA. CDR3 bases: TGTGCCACCACTAATAGGGGGTTAGAAGAGACCCAGTACTTC. This translates into CATTNRGLEETQYF.

Ten or more counts support this clonotype. The chain carries TRBV6-1 and TRBJ1-4; possibly TRBD1 for D (6 bases). CDR3 length: 13 amino acids. Trimming stripped 9 bases from V and 2 bases from J, with 10 bases between. The germline CDR1 and CDR2 sequences are MNHNS and SASEGT. This chain's CDR3 is CASGTLTNEKLFF. CDR3 in DNA: TGTGCCAGTGGGACACTTACTAATGAAAAACTGTTTTTT.